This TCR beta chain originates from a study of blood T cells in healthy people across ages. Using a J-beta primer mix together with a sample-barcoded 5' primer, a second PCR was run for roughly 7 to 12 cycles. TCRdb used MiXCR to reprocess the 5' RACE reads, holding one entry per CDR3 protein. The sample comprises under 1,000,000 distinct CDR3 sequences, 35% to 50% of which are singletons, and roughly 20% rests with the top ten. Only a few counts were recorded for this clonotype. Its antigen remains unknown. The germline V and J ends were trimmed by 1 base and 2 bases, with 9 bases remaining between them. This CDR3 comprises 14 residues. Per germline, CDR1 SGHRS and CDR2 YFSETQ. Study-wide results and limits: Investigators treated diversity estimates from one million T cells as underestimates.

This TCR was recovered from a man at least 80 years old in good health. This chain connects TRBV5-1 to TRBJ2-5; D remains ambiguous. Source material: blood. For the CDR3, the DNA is TGCGCCAGCAGCTTGAAAAGCGCTCAAGAGACCCAGTACTTC. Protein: CASSLKSAQETQYF.